This T cell receptor beta chain is from a study of post-analysis software for immune sequencing data (dated by TCRdb to 2014 to 2015). Turning to the overall study: Recorded disease courses included relapsing-remitting, secondary progressive and progressive-relapsing multiple sclerosis, with some patients lacking subtype annotation. The patient repertoires were set against eleven to twelve previously published healthy control repertoires from donors whose ages ranged from roughly 6 to 27 years. A subset of samples was prepared in parallel using single-end sample barcoding, then pooled and co-amplified after Illumina adapter ligation. General conclusions and limits of the study: Strong co-clustering of samples prepared in the same batch was shown by direct clustering with F measure, prompting a batch-effect correction. Significantly higher frequencies in patients than in controls were found for roughly 5 TRBV segments, including TRBV5-6, TRBV5-1 and TRBV20-1. The control group was slightly older than the multiple sclerosis patient group. Multiple sclerosis patients had significantly lower normalized Chao1 diversity than controls, a result that suggests substantial peripheral T-cell clonal expansion.

To demonstrate the VDJtools post-analysis software, the study profiled TCR beta repertoires from the peripheral blood of about a dozen young patients with multiple sclerosis. The patients with multiple sclerosis were children and adolescents between about 6 and 16 years of age. After removal of 3 bases from V and 2 bases from J, the junction retains 5 bases not matched to a gene. From cysteine to phenylalanine, the CDR3 is 15 amino acids long. Only CDR3 DNA is held: 45 bases, read in frame from base 1. Regarding this clonotype: The antigen it binds to is not known. No quality values exist for individual bases; no much larger clone is one base distant.

Library method: PCR. Sequencing instrument: Illumina HiSeq 2500. To reduce PCR and sequencing biases, unique molecular identifiers were incorporated into the TCR beta cDNA libraries. Roughly 0.5 million cDNA molecules were obtained per 1 to 10 million input T cells, so each molecule approximated one T cell. The patient libraries were prepared and sequenced using the same protocol as the earlier healthy control dataset. Samples belonging to the same batch were prepared together, multiplexed and sequenced on a shared HiSeq lane. The published analysis was carried out like this. MIGEC was used to process the raw barcoded reads, and molecular identifier groups with only a single read were discarded before consensus assembly and CDR3 extraction. VDJtools was used for post-analysis of the clonotype tables, with diversity normalized by down-sampling every dataset to the smallest sample size. To correct batch-related cross-sample contamination, repertoire overlap clustering matched CDR3 amino acid sequences but not nucleotide sequences. Clones were called with MiXCR by TCRdb after fastp trimmed the public reads at Q25, and only in-frame beta chains were retained. When rows share a CDR3 protein, they turn into one entry using the most common DNA and genes. TCRdb's processing, not the authors' own work, is the source of the V and J calls. Here the sample has 600,000 to 750,000 distinct CDR3 sequences; approximately 60% occur a single time. Of the sample, approximately 10% is held by the ten largest clones.

The chain couples TRBV12-3 or TRBV12-4 to TRBJ2-3, with 7 bases matching TRBD1. The TCR comes from a girl aged 2-10 years with multiple sclerosis. The specimen was blood. The CDR3 protein is CASSLWDSSTDTQYF. The bases are TGTGCCAGCAGTTTGTGGGACAGCTCCACAGATACGCAGTATTTT.